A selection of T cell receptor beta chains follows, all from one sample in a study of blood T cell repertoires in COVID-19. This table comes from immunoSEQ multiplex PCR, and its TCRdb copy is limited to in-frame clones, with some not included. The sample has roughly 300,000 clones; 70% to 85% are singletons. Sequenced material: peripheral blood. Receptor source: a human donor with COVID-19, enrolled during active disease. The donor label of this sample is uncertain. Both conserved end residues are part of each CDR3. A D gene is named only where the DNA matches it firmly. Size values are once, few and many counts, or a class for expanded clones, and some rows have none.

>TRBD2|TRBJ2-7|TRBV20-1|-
CSASGRGEQYF
TGCAGTGCTAGCGGGAGGGGCGAGCAGTACTTC
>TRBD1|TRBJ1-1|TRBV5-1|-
CASHRQGPEMNTEAFF
TGCGCCAGCCATCGACAGGGACCCGAAATGAACACTGAAGCTTTCTTT
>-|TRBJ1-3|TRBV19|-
CASSSDGNTIYF
TGTGCCAGTAGTTCAGATGGAAACACCATATATTTT
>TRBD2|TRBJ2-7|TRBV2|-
CASQGSSGGPYEQYF
TGTGCCAGCCAAGGGTCTAGCGGGGGACCCTACGAGCAGTACTTC
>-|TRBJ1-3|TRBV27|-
CASRSYGTGNTIYF
TGTGCCAGCAGATCCTACGGTACTGGAAACACCATATATTTT
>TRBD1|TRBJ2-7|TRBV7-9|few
CASSSTGTASYEQYF
TGTGCCAGCAGTTCTACCGGGACAGCCTCCTACGAGCAGTACTTC
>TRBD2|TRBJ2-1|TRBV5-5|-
CASSLTLAGINEQFF
TGTGCCAGCAGCCTAACCCTAGCGGGAATCAATGAGCAGTTCTTC
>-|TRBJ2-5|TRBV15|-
CATSRDRGQETQYF
TGTGCCACCAGCAGAGATAGGGGGCAAGAGACCCAGTACTTC
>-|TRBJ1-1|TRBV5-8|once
CASSLFGGTMNTEAFF
TGTGCCAGCAGCTTGTTCGGGGGGACCATGAACACTGAAGCTTTCTTT
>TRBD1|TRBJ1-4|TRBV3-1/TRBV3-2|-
CASSPGTGREKLFF
TGTGCCAGCAGCCCGGGGACAGGCCGGGAAAAACTGTTTTTT
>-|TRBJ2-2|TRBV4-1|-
CASSQPSGEVTGELFF
TGCGCCAGCAGCCAACCCTCGGGGGAGGTCACCGGGGAGCTGTTTTTT
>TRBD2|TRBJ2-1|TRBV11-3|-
CASSLVAGVNEQFF
TGTGCCAGCAGCTTAGTGGCGGGAGTCAATGAGCAGTTCTTC
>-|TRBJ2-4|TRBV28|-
CASSRGGSKNIQYF
TGTGCCAGCAGTAGGGGGGGATCCAAAAACATTCAGTACTTC
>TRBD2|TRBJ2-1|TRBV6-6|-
CAAKREARGEQFF
TGTGCCGCTAAGCGGGAGGCCAGGGGTGAGCAGTTCTTC